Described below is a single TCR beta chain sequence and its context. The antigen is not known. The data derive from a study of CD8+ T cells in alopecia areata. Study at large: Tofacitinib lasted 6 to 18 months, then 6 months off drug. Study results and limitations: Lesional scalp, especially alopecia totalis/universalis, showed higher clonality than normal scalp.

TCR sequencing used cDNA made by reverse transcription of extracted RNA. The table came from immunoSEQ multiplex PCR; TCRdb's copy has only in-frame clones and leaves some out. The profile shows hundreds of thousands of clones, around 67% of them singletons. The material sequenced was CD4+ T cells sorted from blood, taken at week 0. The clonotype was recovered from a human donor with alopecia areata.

The DNA for the CDR3 is TGCAGCGTTACCAGGGACAACGAAAAACTGTTTTTT. Protein sequence: CSVTRDNEKLFF. The chain combines TRBV29-1 with TRBJ1-4; D perhaps matches TRBD1 (6 bases). Trimming took 5 bases from V and 8 from J, leaving 12 bases between them. The CDR3 contains 12 residues. Germline assignment: CDR1 SQVTM and CDR2 ANQGSEA.